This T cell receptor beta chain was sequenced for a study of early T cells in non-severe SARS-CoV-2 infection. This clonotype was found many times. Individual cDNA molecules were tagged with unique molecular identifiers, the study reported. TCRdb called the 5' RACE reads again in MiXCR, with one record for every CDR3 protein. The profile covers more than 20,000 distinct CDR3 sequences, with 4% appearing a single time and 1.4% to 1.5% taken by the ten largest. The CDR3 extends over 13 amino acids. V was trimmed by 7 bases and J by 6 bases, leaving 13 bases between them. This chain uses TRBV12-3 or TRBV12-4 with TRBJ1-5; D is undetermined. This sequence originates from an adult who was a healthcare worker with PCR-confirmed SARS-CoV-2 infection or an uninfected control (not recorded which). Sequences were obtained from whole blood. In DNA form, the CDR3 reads TGTGCCAGCACCGACTCAGTTAGTCAGCCCCAGCATTTT. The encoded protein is CASTDSVSQPQHF.